The T cell receptor beta chain described here comes from a study of blood T cell repertoires in COVID-19. Profiling relied on immunoSEQ multiplex PCR, and the TCRdb table lists in-frame clones only, not all of them. The repertoire holds some 83,000 clones, roughly nine tenths seen once, with roughly 5.3% in the top ten. The CDR3 consists of 14 residues. Germline V gives CDR1 SGHNT, CDR2 YENEEA. The V end lost 3 bases, the J end lost 4 bases, and 9 bases lay between the germline ends. The material sequenced was peripheral blood. The V and J genes are TRBV11-3 and TRBJ2-2, with TRBD2 as a possible D gene (5 bases). The clonotype originates from a woman aged 80 or over with active or convalescent COVID-19. The CDR3 DNA reads TGTGCCAGCAGCTTGCCGGGGATCACCGGGGAGCTGTTTTTT. It encodes CASSLPGITGELFF.